This T cell receptor (beta chain) emerged from a study of cytomegalovirus exposure and HLA in healthy donors. Germline lookup yields CDR1 SSHAT and CDR2 FNYEAQ (reference sequence). The CDR3 runs to 16 residues. Comments on this clone: Its target is unknown. One end of the junction fails to match germline, which may point to a read error.

Study-level results: A later analysis by the authors found several of the most significant clusters apparently linked to common viral pathogens.

Those who donated were healthy bone marrow donors. PCR was performed using 60 Vbeta and 13 Jbeta primers. Profiled with immunoSEQ multiplex PCR; TCRdb holds only in-frame clones, not every one. Of 95,000 to 100,000 clones listed, more than 70% were seen once; the top ten hold over 6%. Input material: PBMCs. The chain recombines TRBV7-7 with TRBJ2-3; 10 nucleotides match TRBD2. The clonotype was recovered from a female donor in good health and CMV-seronegative. The CDR3 DNA sequence: TGTGCTAGCAGCTCAACTAGCGGGACTAGCACAGATACGCAGTATTTT. Translation gives CASSSTSGTSTDTQYF. Full variable domain (outside the CDR3, taken from reference TRBV7-7 and TRBJ2-3): GAGVSQSPRYKVTKRGQDVTLRCDPISSHATLYWYQQALGQGPEFLTYFNYEAQPDKSGLPSDRFSAERPEGSISTLTIQRTEQRDSAMYRCASSSTSGTSTDTQYFGPGTRLTVL.